The 5 T cell receptor beta chains given below trace back to one sample, sequenced in a study of blood T cell repertoires in COVID-19. The repertoire was sequenced with immunoSEQ multiplex PCR; TCRdb's copy has only in-frame clones and lacks some. The sample has about 230,000 clones, approximately 87% seen once. Sequencing was done on a sample of peripheral blood. Receptor source: a woman aged 70-85 years with active or convalescent COVID-19.

The CDR3 region is CASSSPGSSHEQYF. The CDR3 DNA is TGTGCCAGCAGTTCCCCGGGTAGCTCTCACGAGCAGTACTTC. The V call is TRBV28, the J call TRBJ2-7; D not resolved. Germline V gene data show CDR1 as MDHEN and CDR2 as SYDVKM. The CDR3 covers 14 residues. Between the trimmed V and J ends, which lost 4 bases and 5 bases, there was a span of 15 bases.

V and J are TRBV5-4 and TRBJ2-5; TRBD1 matches 8 bases. The CDR3 covers 15 residues. Germline-derived CDR1 and CDR2 are SGHNT and YYREEE (reference sequence). The V segment lost 2 bases and the J segment 5 bases; nucleotides outside the gene matches: 8. The CDR3 nucleotides are TGTGCCAGCAGCTTAGGCAGGGGGCTACGCGAGACCCAGTACTTC. This sequence encodes CASSLGRGLRETQYF. Based on the CDR3 plus reference TRBV5-4 and TRBJ2-5, the full variable domain is ETGVTQSPTHLIKTRGQQVTLRCSSQSGHNTVSWYQQALGQGPQFIFQYYREEENGRGNFPPRFSGLQFPNYSSELNVNALELDDSALYLCASSLGRGLRETQYFGPGTRLLVL.

This clone was counted once. The gene calls are TRBV19 and TRBJ1-2; 10 nucleotides agree with TRBD1. CDR3 length equals 15 residues. The V segment lost 10 bases and the J segment 8 bases; nucleotides outside the gene matches: 16. Germline lookup yields CDR1 LNHDA and CDR2 SQIVND (reference sequence). Here the CDR3 reads CATHGGDRGPEGYTF. CDR3 DNA sequence: TGTGCCACCCATGGGGGAGACAGGGGGCCGGAGGGCTACACCTTC.

The J gene is TRBJ1-1, the V gene TRBV28, with D maybe TRBD1 (5 bases). The V end was cut by 10 bases, the J end by 5 bases, with 20 bases between. The CDR3 spans 14 residues. The germline CDR1 and CDR2 sequences are MDHEN and SYDVKM. In DNA, the CDR3 is TGTGCCATTACCCCGGGGGGGGTAGGTACTGAAGCTTTCTTT. It is translated as CAITPGGVGTEAFF.

V gene TRBV19 combines with J gene TRBJ1-2, with TRBD1 as a possible D gene (5 bases). Germline loops: CDR1 LNHDA, CDR2 SQIVND (reference sequence). Trimming removed 8 bases from V and 7 bases from J, with 20 bases in between. The CDR3 extends over 14 amino acids. DNA for the CDR3: TGTGCCAGTGCCGGGACTGCAGCCGGGGGTGGCTACACCTTC. This encodes CASAGTAAGGGYTF.